This TCR beta chain was recorded in a study of blood T cell repertoires in COVID-19. Study information: The United States, Italy and Spain were the sources of the acute and convalescent COVID-19 samples.

Original processing methods: Researchers report that nucleated cell counts were estimated from reference gene primer amplification. Sequencing was performed with immunoSEQ multiplex PCR; in TCRdb, only in-frame clones are kept and a portion is missing. That table supplies the V and J calls and clone size; D and trimming were determined from the DNA. The data show 150,000 to 200,000 clones, more than 70% seen once. V gave up 0 bases and J gave up 4 bases, with 4 bases separating them. Germline V gene data show CDR1 as SGHDT and CDR2 as YYEEEE. There are 12 residues in the CDR3. Participants came from fewer than 25 US areas, aged about 18 to 90 years. Participants' reported clinical history set cohort assignment.

Sequencing was done on a sample of PBMCs or T cells enriched from blood (not recorded which). The sequence came from a man aged 40-55 years who had recovered from COVID-19. This chain joins TRBV5-6 and TRBJ1-1; D call uncertain. The CDR3 bases are TGTGCCAGCAGCTTGGATAGCACTGAAGCTTTCTTT. Its protein is CASSLDSTEAFF.